The 11 T cell receptor beta chains presented below share a single source sample, sequenced in a study of memory B cells and T cells in multiple sclerosis. This table comes from immunoSEQ multiplex PCR, and its TCRdb copy is limited to in-frame clones, with some not included. The sample lists under 50,000 clones; about 80% were seen once. CFSE-dim autoproliferating and CFSE-high non-proliferating T cells from unstimulated culture were sequenced separately. Cultures began with roughly 5x10^7 CFSE-labeled PBMCs, unstimulated for roughly seven days, with replicate wells pooled. Their recognized antigens are unknown. Sequenced input: PBMCs from blood kept in culture. These receptor sequences come from a human donor with multiple sclerosis.

V is TRBV5-1 and J is TRBJ2-1; D is unclear. The CDR3 is 14 amino acids. Per the germline V gene, CDR1 is SGHRS and CDR2 is YFSETQ. Trimming removed 0 bases at V and 3 bases at J, with 7 bases between. The CDR3 here is CASSLGVGYNEQFF. The CDR3 region has the DNA TGCGCCAGCAGCTTGGGAGTTGGCTACAATGAGCAGTTCTTC.

The rearrangement joins TRBV2 to TRBJ2-7, with D unresolved. Trimming cost V 3 bases and J 0 bases, with 9 bases left between them. The CDR3 is made up of 14 amino acids. Germline V gene data show CDR1 as SNHLY and CDR2 as FYNNEI. CDR3 amino acids: CASSEIDFSYEQYF. DNA of the CDR3: TGTGCCAGCAGTGAGATAGATTTCTCCTACGAGCAGTACTTC.

V usage is TRBV2 and J usage is TRBJ1-5; a possible D gene is TRBD1 (5 bases). Trimming took off 4 bases at V and 0 bases at J, with 10 bases between the two ends. The germline CDR1 and CDR2 sequences are SNHLY and FYNNEI. The CDR3 totals 15 residues. The CDR3 loop reads CASSGDSISNQPQHF. The CDR3 coding sequence is TGTGCCAGCAGTGGCGACAGTATTAGCAATCAGCCCCAGCATTTT.

The chain joins TRBV4-2 to TRBJ2-1, with D tentatively TRBD2 (7 bases). The ends were cut back, 0 bases at V and 4 bases at J, with 16 bases in the middle. The length of the CDR3 is 17 residues. Per germline, CDR1 LGHNA and CDR2 YNFKEQ. This CDR3 is CASSQDLGGAGYNEQFF. The CDR3 DNA reads as TGTGCCAGCAGCCAAGATCTTGGGGGGGCAGGGTACAATGAGCAGTTCTTC.

This clone came up once. This chain uses TRBV4-2 with TRBJ1-3; no clear D gene. The CDR3 runs 18 residues. V gave up 8 bases and J gave up 1 base, with 24 bases separating them. CDR1 and CDR2 from the germline V gene are LGHNA and YNFKEQ. In DNA, the CDR3 is TGTGCCAGCGAAAGGGCCCCACATTCTTCCTCATCTGGAAACACCATATATTTT. Translation: CASERAPHSSSSGNTIYF.

V usage is TRBV2 and J usage is TRBJ1-1; the match to TRBD1 covers 7 bases. The trim removed 11 bases at V and 9 bases at J, leaving 15 bases unmatched. CDR3 length equals 13 residues. Germline loops: CDR1 SNHLY, CDR2 FYNNEI. CDR3 protein: CAAHKQGKSQAFF. CDR3 nucleotides: TGTGCCGCGCATAAACAGGGGAAATCCCAAGCTTTCTTT.

The chain uses TRBV5-6 and TRBJ2-7; D is tentatively TRBD1 or TRBD2 (6 bases each). CDR1 is SGHDT, CDR2 YYEEEE, per germline. The V end was cut by 4 bases, the J end by 2 bases, with 19 bases between. The CDR3 covers 16 residues. The CDR3 sequence: CASSPLVGGQAYEQYF. The CDR3 DNA follows: TGTGCCAGCAGCCCCCTCGTAGGGGGGCAAGCCTACGAGCAGTACTTC. Filled out from reference TRBV5-6 and TRBJ2-7, the complete variable domain reads DAGVTQSPTHLIKTRGQQVTLRCSPKSGHDTVSWYQQALGQGPQFIFQYYEEEERQRGNFPDRFSGHQFPNYSSELNVNALLLGDSALYLCASSPLVGGQAYEQYFGPGTRLTVT.

The rearrangement joins TRBV29-1 to TRBJ2-2; TRBD2 aligns across 13 bases. This CDR3 comprises 15 residues. The ends lost 4 bases at V and 4 bases at J; junction bases unmatched: 3. Germline V lookup: CDR1 SQVTM, CDR2 ANQGSEA. CDR3 in amino acids: CSVARTSGGTGELFF. Written as DNA, the CDR3 is TGCAGCGTTGCTCGGACTAGCGGGGGCACCGGGGAGCTGTTTTTT.

This sequence joins TRBV6-6 and TRBJ2-2; no clear D. The germline gives CDR1 MNHNY, CDR2 SVGAGI (reference sequence). Trimming removed 4 bases from V and 3 bases from J, with 3 bases in between. The CDR3 is 12 amino acids. CDR3 in amino acids: CASSFYTGELFF. The CDR3 region has the DNA TGTGCCAGCAGTTTCTACACCGGGGAGCTGTTTTTT.

The chain links TRBV6-6 to TRBJ1-6, with D uncertain. The ends were cut back, 2 bases at V and 8 bases at J, with 4 bases in the middle. Germline values: CDR1 MNHNY, CDR2 SVGAGI (reference sequence). This CDR3 has 12 amino acids. The CDR3 DNA follows: TGTGCCAGCAGTTACAGGGATTCACCCCTCCACTTT. Amino acid sequence: CASSYRDSPLHF.

This chain connects TRBV6-5 to TRBJ1-6; 7 bases are shared with TRBD1. CDR3 length equals 15 residues. Germline V gene sequence: CDR1 MNHEY, CDR2 SVGAGI. After removal of 0 bases from V and 8 bases from J, the junction contained 4 bases not matched to a gene. CDR3: CASSYSQGVDSPLHF. CDR3 sequence (DNA): TGTGCCAGCAGTTACTCTCAGGGGGTTGATTCACCCCTCCACTTT.